This TCR beta chain comes out of a study of blood T cell repertoires in COVID-19. Study information: Acute and convalescent COVID-19 specimens originated in the United States, Italy and Spain. From T cells, B-cell-depleted T cells, or PBMCs came the material, which was cDNA or gDNA.

In assigning cohorts, the study relied on participant-reported clinical history. Either two negative PCRs, clearance, or symptom resolution qualified Cohort 3 donors as recovered. The assay was immunoSEQ multiplex PCR, and TCRdb's table has in-frame clones only and misses some. The table has roughly 220,000 clones, 88% seen once. Germline V gene sequence: CDR1 KGHSH, CDR2 LQKENI. This CDR3 region has 14 residues. Trimming cost V 0 bases and J 3 bases, with 9 bases left between them. Sample: PBMCs or T cells enriched from blood (not recorded which). This sequence joins TRBV18 and TRBJ2-7, with D uncertain. The receptor's source is a woman under 40 who had recovered from COVID-19. CDR3 DNA sequence: TGTGCCAGCTCACCACCTAGATTAGACTACGAGCAGTACTTC. This encodes CASSPPRLDYEQYF.